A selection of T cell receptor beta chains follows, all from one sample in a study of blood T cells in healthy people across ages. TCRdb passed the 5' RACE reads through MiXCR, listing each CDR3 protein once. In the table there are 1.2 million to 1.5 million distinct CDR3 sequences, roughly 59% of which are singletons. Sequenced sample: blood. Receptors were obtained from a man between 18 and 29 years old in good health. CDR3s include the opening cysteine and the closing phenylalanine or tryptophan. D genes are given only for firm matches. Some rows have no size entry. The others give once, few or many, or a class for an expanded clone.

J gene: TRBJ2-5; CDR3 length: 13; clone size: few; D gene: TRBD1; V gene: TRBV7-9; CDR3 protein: CASKFQGEETQYF; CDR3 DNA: TGTGCCAGCAAATTTCAGGGGGAAGAGACCCAGTACTTC
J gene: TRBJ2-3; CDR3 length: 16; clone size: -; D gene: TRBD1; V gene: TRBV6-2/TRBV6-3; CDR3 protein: CASSFRQGPSTDTQYF; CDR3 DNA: TGTGCCAGCAGTTTTCGACAGGGCCCTAGCACAGATACGCAGTATTTT
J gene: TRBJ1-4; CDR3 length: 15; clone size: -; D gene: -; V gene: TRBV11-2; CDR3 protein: CASSLVRRVCKKLFF; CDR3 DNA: TGTGCCAGCAGCTTAGTCCGCAGGGTGTGCAAAAAACTGTTTTTT
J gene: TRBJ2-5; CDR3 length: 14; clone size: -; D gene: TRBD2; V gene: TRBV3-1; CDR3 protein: CASSSLAGIETQYF; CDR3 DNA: TGTGCCAGCAGCTCCCTAGCGGGAATCGAGACCCAGTACTTC
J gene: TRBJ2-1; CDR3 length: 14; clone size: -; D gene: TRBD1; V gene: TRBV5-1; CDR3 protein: CASSLGTDHNEQFF; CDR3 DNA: TGCGCCAGCAGCCTAGGGACAGATCACAATGAGCAGTTCTTC
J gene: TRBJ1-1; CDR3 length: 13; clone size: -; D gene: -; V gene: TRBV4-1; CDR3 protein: CASTPPWGTEAFF; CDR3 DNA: TGCGCCAGCACTCCTCCCTGGGGCACTGAAGCTTTCTTT
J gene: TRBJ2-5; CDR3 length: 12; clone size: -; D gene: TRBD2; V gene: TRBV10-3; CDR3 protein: CASGGPKETQYF; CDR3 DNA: TGTGCCAGCGGGGGGCCGAAAGAGACCCAGTACTTC
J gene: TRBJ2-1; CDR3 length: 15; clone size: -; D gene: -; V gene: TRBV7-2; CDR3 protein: CASSLGAALGYEQFF; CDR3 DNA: TGTGCCAGCAGCTTAGGGGCCGCCCTAGGCTATGAGCAGTTCTTC
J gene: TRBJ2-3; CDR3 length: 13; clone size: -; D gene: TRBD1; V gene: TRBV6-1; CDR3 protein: CASTPTGRGTQYF; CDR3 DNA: TGTGCCAGCACCCCAACAGGCAGGGGGACGCAGTATTTT
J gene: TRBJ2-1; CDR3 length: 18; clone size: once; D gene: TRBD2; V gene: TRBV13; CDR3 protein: CASSFGTSGRASYNEQFF; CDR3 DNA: TGTGCCAGCAGCTTTGGGACTAGCGGGAGGGCATCCTACAATGAGCAGTTCTTC
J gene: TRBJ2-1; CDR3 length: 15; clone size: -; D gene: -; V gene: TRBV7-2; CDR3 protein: CASTFGGATYNEQFF; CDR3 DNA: TGTGCCAGCACTTTCGGCGGGGCAACATACAATGAGCAGTTCTTC
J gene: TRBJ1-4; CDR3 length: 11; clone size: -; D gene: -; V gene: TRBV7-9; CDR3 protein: CATIEDEKLFF; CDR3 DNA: TGTGCCACCATTGAGGATGAAAAACTGTTTTTT
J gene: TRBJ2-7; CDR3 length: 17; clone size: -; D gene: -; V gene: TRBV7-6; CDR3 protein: CASSLTLGTLKSYEQYF; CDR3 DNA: TGTGCCAGCAGCTTAACATTAGGGACGCTGAAATCCTACGAGCAGTACTTC
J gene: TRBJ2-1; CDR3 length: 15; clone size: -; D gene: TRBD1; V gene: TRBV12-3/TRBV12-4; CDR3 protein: CASTTRTGGWVVEFF; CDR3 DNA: TGTGCCAGCACCACCAGGACAGGGGGATGGGTGGTAGAGTTCTTC
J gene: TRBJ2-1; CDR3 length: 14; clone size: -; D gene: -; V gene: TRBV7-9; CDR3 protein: CASRRVVDPNEQFF; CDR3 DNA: TGTGCCAGCAGACGGGTTGTAGACCCCAATGAGCAGTTCTTC
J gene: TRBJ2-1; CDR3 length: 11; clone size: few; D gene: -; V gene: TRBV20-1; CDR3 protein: CSARENNEQFF; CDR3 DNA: TGCAGTGCTAGAGAAAACAATGAGCAGTTCTTC
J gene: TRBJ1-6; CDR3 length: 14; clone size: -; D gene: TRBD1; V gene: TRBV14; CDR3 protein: CASSTTGGGSPLHF; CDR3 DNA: TGTGCCAGCAGCACGACAGGGGGCGGTTCACCCCTCCACTTT
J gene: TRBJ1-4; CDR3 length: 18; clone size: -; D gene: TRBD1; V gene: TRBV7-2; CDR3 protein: CASSLGQVKAPPIEKLFF; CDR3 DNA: TGTGCCAGCAGCTTGGGACAGGTCAAGGCTCCCCCGATTGAAAAACTGTTTTTT
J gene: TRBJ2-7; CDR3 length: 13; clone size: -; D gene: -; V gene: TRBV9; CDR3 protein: CASSIDPVDEQYF; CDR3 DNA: TGTGCCAGCAGCATCGACCCTGTGGACGAGCAGTACTTC
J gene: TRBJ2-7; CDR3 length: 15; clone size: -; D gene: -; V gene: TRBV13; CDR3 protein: CTSSHGGTLSYEQYF; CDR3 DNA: TGTACCAGCAGCCATGGGGGGACCCTCTCCTACGAGCAGTACTTC
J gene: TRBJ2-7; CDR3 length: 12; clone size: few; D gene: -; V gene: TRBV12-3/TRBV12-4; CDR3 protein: CASGGRAYEQYF; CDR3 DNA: TGTGCCAGCGGTGGCAGGGCCTACGAGCAGTACTTC
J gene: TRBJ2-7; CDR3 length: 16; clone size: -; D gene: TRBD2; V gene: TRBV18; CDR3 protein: CASSPRTSGGAYEQYF; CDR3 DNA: TGTGCCAGCTCACCAAGGACTAGCGGGGGGGCCTACGAGCAGTACTTC
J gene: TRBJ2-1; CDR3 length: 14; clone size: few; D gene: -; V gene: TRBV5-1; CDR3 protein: CASSYESRGNEQFF; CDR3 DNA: TGCGCCAGCAGCTATGAGTCCAGGGGCAATGAGCAGTTCTTC
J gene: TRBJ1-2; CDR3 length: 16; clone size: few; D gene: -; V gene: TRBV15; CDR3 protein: CATSRDDRTPNYGYTF; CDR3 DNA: TGTGCCACCAGCAGAGATGATAGGACACCTAACTATGGCTACACCTTC
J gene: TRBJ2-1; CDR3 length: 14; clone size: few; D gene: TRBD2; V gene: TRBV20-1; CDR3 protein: CSARGGDSYNEQFF; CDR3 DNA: TGCAGTGCTCGCGGGGGGGACTCCTACAATGAGCAGTTCTTC
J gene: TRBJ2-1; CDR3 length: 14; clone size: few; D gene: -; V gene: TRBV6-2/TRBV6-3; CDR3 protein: CASSYPGLYNEQFF; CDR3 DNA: TGTGCCAGCAGTTACCCCGGACTCTACAATGAGCAGTTCTTC
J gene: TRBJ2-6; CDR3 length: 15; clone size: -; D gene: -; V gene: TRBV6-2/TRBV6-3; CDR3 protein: CASSSVRSGANVLTF; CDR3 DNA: TGTGCCAGCAGTTCCGTTCGCTCTGGGGCCAACGTCCTGACTTTC
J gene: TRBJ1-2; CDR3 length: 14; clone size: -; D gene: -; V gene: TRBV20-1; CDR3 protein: CSARARIPIYGYTF; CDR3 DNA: TGCAGTGCTAGAGCCAGGATCCCTATCTATGGCTACACCTTC
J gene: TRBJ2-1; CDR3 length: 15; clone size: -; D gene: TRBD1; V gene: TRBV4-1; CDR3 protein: CASSQEGQGLNEQFF; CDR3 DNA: TGCGCCAGCAGCCAAGAGGGACAGGGTCTCAATGAGCAGTTCTTC
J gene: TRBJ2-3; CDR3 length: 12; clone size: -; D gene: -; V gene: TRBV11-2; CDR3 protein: CASRTGPDTQYF; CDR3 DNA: TGTGCCAGCAGGACCGGCCCAGATACGCAGTATTTT
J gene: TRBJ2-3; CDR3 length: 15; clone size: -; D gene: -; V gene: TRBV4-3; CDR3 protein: CASSRSAASTDTQYF; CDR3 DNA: TGCGCCAGCAGCCGTTCGGCAGCTAGCACAGATACGCAGTATTTT
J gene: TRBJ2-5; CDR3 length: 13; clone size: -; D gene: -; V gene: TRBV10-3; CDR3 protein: CAITPSAQETQYF; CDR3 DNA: TGTGCCATCACCCCTAGCGCGCAAGAGACCCAGTACTTC
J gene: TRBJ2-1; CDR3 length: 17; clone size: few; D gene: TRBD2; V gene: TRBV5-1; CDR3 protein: CASSPPGTSGSYNEQFF; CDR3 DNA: TGCGCCAGCAGCCCCCCCGGGACTAGCGGGAGTTACAATGAGCAGTTCTTC
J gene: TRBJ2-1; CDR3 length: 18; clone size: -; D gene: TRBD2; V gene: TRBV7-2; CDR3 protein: CASSLRGLAGSSYNEQFF; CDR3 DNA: TGTGCCAGCAGCTTAAGGGGACTAGCGGGGTCCTCCTACAATGAGCAGTTCTTC
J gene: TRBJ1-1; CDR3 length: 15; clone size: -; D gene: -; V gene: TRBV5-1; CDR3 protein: CASRTDPSRGAEAFF; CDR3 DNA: TGCGCCAGCAGGACAGACCCCAGCAGAGGGGCTGAAGCTTTCTTT
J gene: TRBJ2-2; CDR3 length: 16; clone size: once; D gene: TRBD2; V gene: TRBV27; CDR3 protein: CASSLGLAVNTGELFF; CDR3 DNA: TGTGCCAGCAGTTTAGGTCTAGCGGTCAATACCGGGGAGCTGTTTTTT
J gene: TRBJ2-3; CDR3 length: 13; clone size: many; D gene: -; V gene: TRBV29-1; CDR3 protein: CSVWGTAGETQYF; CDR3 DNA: TGCAGCGTGTGGGGAACCGCCGGGGAAACGCAGTATTTT
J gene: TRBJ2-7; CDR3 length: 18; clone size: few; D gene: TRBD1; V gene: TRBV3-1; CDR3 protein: CASSQAHMGQGVSYEQYF; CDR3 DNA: TGTGCCAGTAGCCAAGCCCACATGGGGCAGGGGGTCTCCTACGAGCAGTACTTC
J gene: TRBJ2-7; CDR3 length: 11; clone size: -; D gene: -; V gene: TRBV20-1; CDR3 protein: CSGVSSYEQYF; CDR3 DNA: TGCTCTGGGGTGAGCTCCTACGAGCAGTACTTC
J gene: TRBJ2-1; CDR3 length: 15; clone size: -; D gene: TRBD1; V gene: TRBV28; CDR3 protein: CASSPRTGTGNEQFF; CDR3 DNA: TGTGCCAGCAGTCCAAGGACAGGGACTGGCAATGAGCAGTTCTTC
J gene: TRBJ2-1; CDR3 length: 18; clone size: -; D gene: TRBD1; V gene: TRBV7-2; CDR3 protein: CASSQRGAGTGVYNEQFF; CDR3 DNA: TGTGCCAGCAGCCAAAGAGGGGCCGGGACAGGGGTCTACAATGAGCAGTTCTTC